The 3 T cell receptor beta chains below come from one sample, sequenced in a study of regulatory T cells in long-lasting Graves disease. Assembly of TCR beta libraries relied on iRepertoire HTBI primers together with Arm-PCR of CDR3 regions. MiXCR was run by TCRdb on the multiplex PCR reads, yielding one entry per CDR3 protein. The table records hundreds of thousands of distinct CDR3 sequences, roughly 16% of them present only once. Regarding time point: newly diagnosed GD, antithyroid drugs for less than 3 months. TCR sequences were obtained from RNA taken from PBMCs. The sample was also reused in another study, on T cells in Graves' hyperthyroidism and ophthalmopathy.

Sequenced here: peripheral blood mononuclear cells (PBMCs), sampled at new diagnosis, from a patient treated with antithyroid drugs. The origin of the receptors is a woman aged 30 to 39 with Graves disease.

This clonotype was seen only a few times. The chain links TRBV7-8 to TRBJ1-3; a possible D gene is TRBD1 (6 bases). Deletions cut 1 base from V and 3 bases from J, with 13 bases between. CDR1 is SGHVS and CDR2 is FQNEAQ in the germline V gene. The CDR3 contains 16 residues. The chain's CDR3 is CASSLDSPGDGNTIYF. The CDR3 DNA reads TGTGCCAGCAGCTTAGACTCCCCAGGGGATGGAAACACCATATATTTT.

This clonotype was observed at least ten times. This chain joins TRBV20-1 and TRBJ1-4; 7 bases line up with TRBD1. The CDR3 is 14 residues long. The ends lost 3 bases at V and 4 bases at J; junction bases unmatched: 5. Germline V gene sequence: CDR1 DFQATT, CDR2 SNEGSKA (reference sequence). For the CDR3, the DNA is TGCAGTGCTAGTAGGGACAGCATTAATGAAAAACTGTTTTTT. This translates into CSASRDSINEKLFF.

This clonotype was counted ten times or more. This chain links TRBV28 with TRBJ2-7, with 9 bases lining up with TRBD2. The CDR3 has 14 residues. In germline, CDR1 is MDHEN, CDR2 SYDVKM. The J segment lost 2 bases and the V segment lost 8 bases, leaving 7 bases of the junction unmatched. CDR3 nucleotides: TGTGCCAGCGAGGCGGGAGGGGGGGCCTACGAGCAGTACTTC. Its protein is CASEAGGGAYEQYF.